This TCR beta chain was captured in a study of vaccination and CD4 T cells after COVID-19. On the study more broadly: Overlapping spike peptides of SARS-CoV-2, HCoV-NL63, HCoV-OC43 and HCoV-229E stimulated the cells.

Between the trimmed V and J ends, which lost 5 bases and 1 base, there was a span of 13 bases. The CDR3 has 14 residues. Germline lookup yields CDR1 DFQATT and CDR2 SNEGSKA (reference sequence). With the Oncomine TCR Beta short-read assay, DNA from cultured CD4+ T cells was sequenced. Researchers extracted genomic DNA from CD4+ T cells that had been cultured. TCRdb reprocessed the PCR reads via MiXCR and lists one record per CDR3 protein. The sample has 12,000 or so distinct CDR3 sequences, approximately 35% seen once; the top ten hold more than 15%. The treatment here: 10-day PBMC culture with coronavirus spike peptide pools or control peptides (ViraFEST assay). These CD4+ T cells came from an unexposed donor, sampled before the COVID-19 pandemic (2011-2018). This clonotype was counted only a few times. Its cognate antigen is unknown.

The receptor was isolated from a human donor in good health. V is TRBV20-1 and J is TRBJ2-3; tentatively, D is TRBD2 (5 bases). The sequencing sample was made of CD4+ T cells from blood, cultured in vitro. Written as DNA, the CDR3 is TGCAGTGCTGGAGGCGGTAGCGGCACAGATACGCAGTATTTT. Translation gives CSAGGGSGTDTQYF.